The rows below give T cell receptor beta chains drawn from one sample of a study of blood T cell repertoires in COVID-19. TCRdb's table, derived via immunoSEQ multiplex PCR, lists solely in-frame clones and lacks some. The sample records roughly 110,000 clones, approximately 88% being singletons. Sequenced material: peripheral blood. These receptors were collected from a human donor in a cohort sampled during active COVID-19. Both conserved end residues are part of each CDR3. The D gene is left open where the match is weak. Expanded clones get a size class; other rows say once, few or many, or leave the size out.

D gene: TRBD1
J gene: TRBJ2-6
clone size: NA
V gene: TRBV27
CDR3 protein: CASSPGTGVAGANVLTF
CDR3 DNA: TGTGCCAGCAGCCCCGGGACAGGGGTTGCTGGGGCCAACGTCCTGACTTTC

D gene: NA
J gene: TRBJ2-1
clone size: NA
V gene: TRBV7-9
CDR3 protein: CASSFWRVTYNEQFF
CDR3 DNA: TGTGCCAGCAGCTTTTGGCGGGTTACCTACAATGAGCAGTTCTTC

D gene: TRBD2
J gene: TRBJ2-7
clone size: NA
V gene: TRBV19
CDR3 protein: CASSIQAGLAGSSYEQYF
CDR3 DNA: TGTGCCAGTAGTATTCAGGCGGGACTAGCGGGTTCCTCCTACGAGCAGTACTTC

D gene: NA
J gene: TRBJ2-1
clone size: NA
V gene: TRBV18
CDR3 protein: CASSPASPLVINEQFF
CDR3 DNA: TGTGCCAGCTCACCAGCGAGCCCTTTAGTGATAAATGAGCAGTTCTTC

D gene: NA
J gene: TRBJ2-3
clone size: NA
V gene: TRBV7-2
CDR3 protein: CASSSGYRADTQYF
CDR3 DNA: TGTGCCAGCAGCTCGGGATATAGGGCAGATACGCAGTATTTT

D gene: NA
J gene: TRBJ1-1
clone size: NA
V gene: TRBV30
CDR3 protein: CAWTGDVGTEAFF
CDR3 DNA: TGTGCCTGGACCGGGGATGTTGGCACTGAAGCTTTCTTT

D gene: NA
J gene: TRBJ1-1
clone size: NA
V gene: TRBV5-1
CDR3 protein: CASSLRTGDTEAFF
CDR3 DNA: TGCGCCAGCAGCCTACGGACGGGGGACACTGAAGCTTTCTTT

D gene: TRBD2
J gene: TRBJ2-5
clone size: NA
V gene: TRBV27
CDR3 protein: CASSLKSTSGSKGEVYF
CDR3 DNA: TGTGCCAGCAGTTTAAAGTCCACTAGCGGGAGTAAAGGTGAAGTGTACTTC

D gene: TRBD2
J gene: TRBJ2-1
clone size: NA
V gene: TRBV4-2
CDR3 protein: CASSHGTSGSDEQFF
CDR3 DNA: TGTGCCAGCAGCCATGGGACTAGCGGGAGCGATGAGCAGTTCTTC

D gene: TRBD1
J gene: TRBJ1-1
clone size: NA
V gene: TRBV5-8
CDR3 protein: CASSSQGAKGSEAFF
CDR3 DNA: TGTGCCAGCAGCTCACAGGGGGCAAAGGGGTCCGAAGCTTTCTTT

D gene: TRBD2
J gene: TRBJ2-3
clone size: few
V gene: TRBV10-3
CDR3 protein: CAISEGSGEDTQYF
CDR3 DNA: TGTGCCATCAGTGAAGGTAGCGGGGAAGATACGCAGTATTTT